The rows below give T cell receptor beta chains drawn from one sample of a study of T-cell memory formation after mild COVID-19. TCRdb re-called the 5' RACE reads through MiXCR, storing one row per CDR3 protein. This table holds 580,000 or so distinct CDR3 sequences, about 18% found once. Material: PBMCs or a T cell subset sorted from them (not recorded which). The origin of the receptors is an adult woman who had mild COVID-19 (a few samples of this study predate the infection). Cell type and time point are not known. CDR3s include the opening cysteine and the closing phenylalanine or tryptophan. The order of the fields is D gene, V gene, J gene, clone size, CDR3 DNA, CDR3 protein. The D gene is left open where the match is weak. The size field is filled for only some rows; it gives once, few, many or a size class.

d_call: .
v_call: TRBV28
j_call: TRBJ1-4
clone_size: few
cdr3_nt: TGTGCCAGCAGCCAACGAGGTGAAAAACTGTTTTTT
cdr3_aa: CASSQRGEKLFF

d_call: TRBD1
v_call: TRBV7-8
j_call: TRBJ1-4
clone_size: .
cdr3_nt: TGTGCCACCCGGGACAGGGCGCTAGGGGCAACTAATGAAAAACTGTTTTTT
cdr3_aa: CATRDRALGATNEKLFF

d_call: .
v_call: TRBV23-1
j_call: TRBJ2-5
clone_size: .
cdr3_nt: TGCGCCAGCAGTCAAGGGGCAGGGAGCTTCTCGGAGACCCAGTACTTC
cdr3_aa: CASSQGAGSFSETQYF

d_call: .
v_call: TRBV5-1
j_call: TRBJ2-1
clone_size: few
cdr3_nt: TGCGCCAGCAGCCCCCGGTTCAGTAGTCCTGACAATGAGCAGTTCTTC
cdr3_aa: CASSPRFSSPDNEQFF

d_call: TRBD2
v_call: TRBV7-2
j_call: TRBJ2-7
clone_size: many
cdr3_nt: TGTGCCAGCAGCTTAGCTAGCGGGGGCTCCTACGAGCAGTACTTC
cdr3_aa: CASSLASGGSYEQYF

d_call: .
v_call: TRBV12-3/TRBV12-4
j_call: TRBJ1-1
clone_size: .
cdr3_nt: TGTGCCAGCAGTTTCATCGGGGGTGGGAACACTGAAGCTTTCTTT
cdr3_aa: CASSFIGGGNTEAFF

d_call: TRBD2
v_call: TRBV27
j_call: TRBJ2-7
clone_size: few
cdr3_nt: TGTGCCAGCAGCGAGAGCGGGGGGACCTACGAGCAGTACTTC
cdr3_aa: CASSESGGTYEQYF

d_call: TRBD2
v_call: TRBV7-9
j_call: TRBJ2-2
clone_size: few
cdr3_nt: TGTGCCAGCAGCCGGATGGCGGGAGGGCCATCCGGGGAGCTGTTTTTT
cdr3_aa: CASSRMAGGPSGELFF

d_call: TRBD2
v_call: TRBV11-1
j_call: TRBJ2-1
clone_size: few
cdr3_nt: TGCGCTACTACTAGCGGGCTGTACAATGAGCAGTTCTTC
cdr3_aa: CATTSGLYNEQFF

d_call: .
v_call: TRBV9
j_call: TRBJ1-2
clone_size: many
cdr3_nt: TGCGCCAGCAGCCCGCCTAACTATGGCTACACCTTC
cdr3_aa: CASSPPNYGYTF

d_call: .
v_call: TRBV24-1
j_call: TRBJ2-6
clone_size: few
cdr3_nt: TGTGCCACCAGTGATAGTGGAGGAACCTCTGGGGCCAACGTCCTGACTTTC
cdr3_aa: CATSDSGGTSGANVLTF

d_call: .
v_call: TRBV6-5
j_call: TRBJ2-2
clone_size: .
cdr3_nt: TGTGCCACCATACCACAGGGTCGCACCGGGGAGCTGTTTTTT
cdr3_aa: CATIPQGRTGELFF

d_call: .
v_call: TRBV5-1
j_call: TRBJ2-3
clone_size: few
cdr3_nt: TGCGCCAGCAGCTTGAACCCTCCAGAGGTTACCAGAGCAAGGCGTCCAGATACGCAGTATTTT
cdr3_aa: CASSLNPPEVTRARRPDTQYF

d_call: .
v_call: TRBV7-9
j_call: TRBJ2-1
clone_size: .
cdr3_nt: TGTGCCAGCAGCTTATTACGGGACGAGCAGTTCTTC
cdr3_aa: CASSLLRDEQFF

d_call: .
v_call: TRBV7-9
j_call: TRBJ2-2
clone_size: .
cdr3_nt: TGTGCCAGCAGCTTGTGGGCAGGGCAATCGGTCACCGGGGAGCTGTTTTTT
cdr3_aa: CASSLWAGQSVTGELFF

d_call: .
v_call: TRBV6-5
j_call: TRBJ1-5
clone_size: few
cdr3_nt: TGTGCCAGCAGTCAATCGCGGAATCAGCCCCAGCATTTT
cdr3_aa: CASSQSRNQPQHF

d_call: .
v_call: TRBV7-9
j_call: TRBJ2-7
clone_size: .
cdr3_nt: TGTGCCAGCAGCCAGGGGTACGCCTACGAGCAGTACTTC
cdr3_aa: CASSQGYAYEQYF

d_call: .
v_call: TRBV3-1
j_call: TRBJ1-2
clone_size: .
cdr3_nt: TGTGCCAGCAGCCCTACTCTGGGAGGCGGTGCTAACTATGGCTACACCTTC
cdr3_aa: CASSPTLGGGANYGYTF

d_call: .
v_call: TRBV5-5
j_call: TRBJ2-3
clone_size: .
cdr3_nt: TGTGCCAGCAGCTTGGCGGCGGGCTCCGCAGGAGATACGCAGTATTTT
cdr3_aa: CASSLAAGSAGDTQYF

d_call: .
v_call: TRBV7-2
j_call: TRBJ2-3
clone_size: few
cdr3_nt: TGTGCCAGCAGCCGCTCCACTTCAACCCTGGGCCTCAAGGGGGATACGCAGTATTTT
cdr3_aa: CASSRSTSTLGLKGDTQYF

d_call: .
v_call: TRBV5-1
j_call: TRBJ2-2
clone_size: .
cdr3_nt: TGCGCCAGCAGCTTGGCCCCTCGCCAGCGGGCGGTCGGCACCGGGGAGCTGTTTTTT
cdr3_aa: CASSLAPRQRAVGTGELFF

d_call: .
v_call: TRBV12-3/TRBV12-4
j_call: TRBJ2-7
clone_size: .
cdr3_nt: TGTGCCAGCAGTTCCCCCGGCTCCCAGGACGAGCAGTACTTC
cdr3_aa: CASSSPGSQDEQYF

d_call: .
v_call: TRBV7-3
j_call: TRBJ2-6
clone_size: .
cdr3_nt: TGTGCCAGCAGCTTAACCATTGGGACACGGCCCGGGGTCCTGACTTTC
cdr3_aa: CASSLTIGTRPGVLTF

d_call: .
v_call: TRBV4-2
j_call: TRBJ2-2
clone_size: many
cdr3_nt: TGTGCCAGCAGCCAAGATTCGGTTGGGGGCGACACCGGGGAGCTGTTTTTT
cdr3_aa: CASSQDSVGGDTGELFF

d_call: .
v_call: TRBV9
j_call: TRBJ2-3
clone_size: few
cdr3_nt: TGTGCCAGCAGCGTAGCTGATTTCGGTTGGGGGTATACGCAGTATTTT
cdr3_aa: CASSVADFGWGYTQYF

d_call: TRBD1
v_call: TRBV6-2/TRBV6-3
j_call: TRBJ1-1
clone_size: few
cdr3_nt: TGTGCCAGCAGGGAAACCGGACAGGCAAGCACTGAAGCTTTCTTT
cdr3_aa: CASRETGQASTEAFF

d_call: TRBD1
v_call: TRBV5-1
j_call: TRBJ1-2
clone_size: few
cdr3_nt: TGCGCCAGCAGCTCACAGGGGGCCGTGGATGGCTACACCTTC
cdr3_aa: CASSSQGAVDGYTF

d_call: .
v_call: TRBV18
j_call: TRBJ1-5
clone_size: many
cdr3_nt: TGTGCCAGCTCACCCGGGGGAGGGAACATTAATCAGCCCCAGCATTTT
cdr3_aa: CASSPGGGNINQPQHF

d_call: TRBD2
v_call: TRBV5-6
j_call: TRBJ2-4
clone_size: .
cdr3_nt: TGTGCCAGCAGCTTCCGGACTAGCGGGATCGTCGTCAAAAACATTCAGTACTTC
cdr3_aa: CASSFRTSGIVVKNIQYF

d_call: .
v_call: TRBV7-2
j_call: TRBJ2-7
clone_size: .
cdr3_nt: TGTGCCAGCAGCTTGAACCTCCAGGGTGTCGAGCAGTACTTC
cdr3_aa: CASSLNLQGVEQYF

d_call: .
v_call: TRBV29-1
j_call: TRBJ2-1
clone_size: few
cdr3_nt: TGCAGCGTTAGGATTGTTTCCTACAATGAGCAGTTCTTC
cdr3_aa: CSVRIVSYNEQFF

d_call: .
v_call: TRBV6-1
j_call: TRBJ2-3
clone_size: few
cdr3_nt: TGTGCCAGCAGTGGTACTAAGTACACAGATACGCAGTATTTT
cdr3_aa: CASSGTKYTDTQYF

d_call: TRBD1
v_call: TRBV11-2
j_call: TRBJ2-3
clone_size: .
cdr3_nt: TGTGCCAGCAGCGCTCGGACAGGGGGTCCGGCAGATACGCAGTATTTT
cdr3_aa: CASSARTGGPADTQYF

d_call: TRBD2
v_call: TRBV19
j_call: TRBJ2-3
clone_size: few
cdr3_nt: TGTGCCAGTAGTACCTCGGCGGGAGGGAGCACAGATACGCAGTATTTT
cdr3_aa: CASSTSAGGSTDTQYF

d_call: TRBD1
v_call: TRBV3-1
j_call: TRBJ2-5
clone_size: few
cdr3_nt: TGTGCCACCGGGACAGCTATTCAAGAGACCCAGTACTTC
cdr3_aa: CATGTAIQETQYF

d_call: .
v_call: TRBV29-1
j_call: TRBJ1-2
clone_size: .
cdr3_nt: TGCAGCGTTTCAACAGGGTACTATGGCTACACCTTC
cdr3_aa: CSVSTGYYGYTF

d_call: TRBD2
v_call: TRBV11-3
j_call: TRBJ2-1
clone_size: few
cdr3_nt: TGTGCCAGCAGCTATTTCAGCGGGATGGATGAGCAGTTCTTC
cdr3_aa: CASSYFSGMDEQFF

d_call: TRBD1
v_call: TRBV4-3
j_call: TRBJ2-7
clone_size: .
cdr3_nt: TGCGCCAGCAGCCAAGAGGGACAGCTAGGAGAGCAGTACTTC
cdr3_aa: CASSQEGQLGEQYF

d_call: .
v_call: TRBV30
j_call: TRBJ1-1
clone_size: .
cdr3_nt: TGTGCCTGGACGCAGGCGCCAGGGACTGAAGCTTTCTTT
cdr3_aa: CAWTQAPGTEAFF

d_call: TRBD2
v_call: TRBV7-2
j_call: TRBJ2-1
clone_size: .
cdr3_nt: TGTGCCAGCAGCTTAGAACTAGCGGGAGGAAGAGAGCAGTTCTTC
cdr3_aa: CASSLELAGGREQFF

d_call: .
v_call: TRBV24-1
j_call: TRBJ2-2
clone_size: .
cdr3_nt: TGTGCCACCAGTGCCGAATACACCGGGGAGCTGTTTTTT
cdr3_aa: CATSAEYTGELFF

d_call: .
v_call: TRBV6-6
j_call: TRBJ2-5
clone_size: .
cdr3_nt: TGTGCCAGCATGCCCAGGTACCAAGAGACCCAGTACTTC
cdr3_aa: CASMPRYQETQYF